These T cell receptor beta chains were read from a single sample in a study of Ad26.COV2.S vaccination and SARS-CoV-2 variants. Clones were read by immunoSEQ multiplex PCR, and TCRdb kept only the in-frame ones, dropping some. Of approximately 340,000 clones detected, 92% appear once; the ten largest clones hold 3.9%. Sequenced material: peripheral blood, taken after recovery from COVID-19. The origin of the receptors is a human donor who had recovered from COVID-19. Both conserved end residues are part of each CDR3. Fields, in order: D gene, V gene, CDR3 protein. A D gene is named only where the DNA matches it firmly.

>.|TRBV5-6
CASSLGAAGQSYEQYF
>TRBD2|TRBV19
CASSITSGGYTDTQYF
>TRBD2|TRBV6-5
CASSTRGGAYEQYF
>TRBD1|TRBV11-3
CASSLGQGAQETQYF
>.|TRBV9
CASSNLRWGYTF
>.|TRBV18
CASSPSLGLDEQFF
>.|TRBV12-5
CASGLPGGNQPQHF
>.|TRBV9
CASSVGPQVFQETQYF
>.|TRBV20-1
CSASGSANTGELFF
>TRBD2|TRBV7-2
CASSLDILAGNNEQFF
>.|TRBV6-6
CASSSTDGSQETQYF
>.|TRBV9
CASSVGGELFF
>.|TRBV2
CASRGRDLEKLFF
>.|TRBV9
CASSGPGLDIQYF
>.|TRBV9
CASSVRPNTDTQYF
>TRBD1|TRBV11-2
CASRRTGGGNTIYF
>.|TRBV10-3
CAIRGLTNTEAFF
>.|TRBV5-1
CASSLLQGNTEAFF
>TRBD1|TRBV6-1
CASSESGGVYEQYF
>.|TRBV5-5
CASSQAREDVGYTF
>.|TRBV6-5
CATLDKLNEKLFF
>.|TRBV3-1/TRBV3-2
CASSHSGGSAFF
>.|TRBV12-3/TRBV12-4
CASTQDRYEQYF
>.|TRBV5-1
CASSQGGAPSYEQYF
>.|TRBV9
CASSVSGQGLSYEQYF
>TRBD2|TRBV7-2
CASSFGRSGGAYEQYF
>TRBD1|TRBV11-2
CASSLGQGGEKLFF
>.|TRBV14
CASSQDMLPSEKLFF
>.|TRBV7-6
CASSFSPGENTEAFF
>.|TRBV11-2
CASSLEQGTEAFF
>.|TRBV27
CASSSPLVRDGYTF
>.|TRBV9
CASSVATLRQIYYEQYF
>TRBD1|TRBV10-2
CASWSPGTGNREQFF
>TRBD1|TRBV27
CASSSQDRGLPDTQYF
>.|TRBV19
CASSIGLARVF
>TRBD1|TRBV6-5
CASTLGTDRGEQYF
>.|TRBV7-8
CASSRGGNYGYTF
>.|TRBV5-1
CASSLEGGSGEKLFF
>.|TRBV5-1
CASSLKTGTSRIGELFF
>.|TRBV28
CATVQLANYGYTF
>.|TRBV19
CASSDSTYEQYF